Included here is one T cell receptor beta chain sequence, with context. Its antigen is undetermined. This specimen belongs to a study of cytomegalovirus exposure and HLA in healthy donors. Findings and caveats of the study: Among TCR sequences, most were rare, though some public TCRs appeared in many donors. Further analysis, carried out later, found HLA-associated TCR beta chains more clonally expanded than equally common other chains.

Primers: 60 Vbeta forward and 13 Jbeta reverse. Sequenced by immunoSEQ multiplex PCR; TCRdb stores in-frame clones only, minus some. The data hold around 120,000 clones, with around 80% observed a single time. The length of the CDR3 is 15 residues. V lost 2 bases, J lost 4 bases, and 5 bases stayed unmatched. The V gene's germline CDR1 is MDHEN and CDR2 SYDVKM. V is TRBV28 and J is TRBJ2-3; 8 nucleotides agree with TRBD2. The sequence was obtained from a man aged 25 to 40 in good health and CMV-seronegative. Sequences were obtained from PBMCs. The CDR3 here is CASSLPGGRADTQYF. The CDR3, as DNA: TGTGCCAGCAGTTTACCGGGGGGGCGGGCAGATACGCAGTATTTT.